The 16 T cell receptor beta chains presented below share a single source sample, sequenced in a study of CD8 T cell repertoires and HIV-1 epitope variants. No cognate antigen is known for these TCRs. Using immunoSEQ multiplex PCR, the repertoire was profiled, and TCRdb retains in-frame clones only, with some absent. The sample contains fewer than 5,500 clones, approximately 65% of which appear only once. Sequencing was done on a sample of cultured CD8+ T cells derived from PBMCs. These receptor sequences come from a male donor with HIV.

The chain carries TRBV16 and TRBJ2-7, with D hard to call. Trimming cost V 4 bases and J 3 bases, with 19 bases left between them. The germline CDR1 and CDR2 sequences are KGHSY and FQNENV. The CDR3 is made up of 16 amino acids. The CDR3 protein is CASSPPVEGAGYEQYF. Written as DNA, the CDR3 is TGTGCCAGCAGCCCCCCGGTAGAAGGCGCAGGCTACGAGCAGTACTTC.

The CDR3 region is CASSERTGLEQYF. The CDR3 DNA reads TGCGCCAGCAGCGAACGGACAGGGCTCGAGCAGTACTTC. The chain combines TRBV4-1 with TRBJ2-7; TRBD1 aligns across 8 bases. V gave up 5 bases and J gave up 6 bases; unmatched junction bases: 6. Germline assignment: CDR1 MGHRA and CDR2 YSYEKL. This CDR3 is 13 amino acids long.

This chain uses TRBV29-1 with TRBJ2-3; TRBD2 matches 7 bases. Germline V CDR1 and CDR2: SQVTM, ANQGSEA. This CDR3 has 14 residues. V was clipped by 4 bases and J by 1 base; unmatched bases: 5. This chain's CDR3 is CSVAGGVGTDTQYF. As DNA, the CDR3 is TGCAGCGTTGCGGGGGGAGTAGGCACAGATACGCAGTATTTT.

Only a few counts were recorded for this clone. The chain links TRBV7-9 to TRBJ2-1; a weak D match, TRBD2 (6 bases). The CDR3 has 13 residues. The V gene's germline CDR1 is SEHNR and CDR2 FQNEAQ (reference sequence). Trimming cost V 5 bases and J 7 bases, with 12 bases left between them. In DNA form, the CDR3 reads TGTGCCAGCAGCCACGGGACTGAGAATGAGCAGTTCTTC. This encodes CASSHGTENEQFF. Combining the CDR3 with reference TRBV7-9 and TRBJ2-1 gives the whole variable domain DTGVSQNPRHKITKRGQNVTFRCDPISEHNRLYWYRQTLGQGPEFLTYFQNEAQLEKSRLLSDRFSAERPKGSFSTLEIQRTEQGDSAMYLCASSHGTENEQFFGPGTRLTVL.

The chain couples TRBV11-2 to TRBJ2-3; D remains ambiguous. CDR1 is SGHAT and CDR2 is FQNNGV in the germline V gene. The CDR3 length is 14 residues. V was pared by 4 bases and J by 3 bases, with 11 bases between. The DNA of the CDR3 is TGTGCCAGCAGCTCCGTACTGGCGACAGATACGCAGTATTTT. Protein product: CASSSVLATDTQYF.

The chain employs TRBV7-8 and TRBJ2-1; the match to TRBD1 covers 8 bases. Germline CDR1 and CDR2: SGHVS and FQNEAQ. The V and J ends lost 4 bases and 8 bases, in that order; junction bases with no gene match: 7. The CDR3 spans 14 residues. The DNA for the CDR3 is TGTGCCAGCAGCTCCAGGGGGCGAGCGGATGAGCAGTTCTTC. Protein sequence: CASSSRGRADEQFF. Filled out from reference TRBV7-8 and TRBJ2-1, the complete variable domain reads GAGVSQSPRYKVAKRGQDVALRCDPISGHVSLFWYQQALGQGPEFLTYFQNEAQLDKSGLPSDRFFAERPEGSVSTLKIQRTQQEDSAVYLCASSSRGRADEQFFGPGTRLTVL.

The V gene is TRBV4-3, the J gene TRBJ1-2, with D possibly TRBD1 on 5 matching bases. V dropped 2 bases and J dropped 4 bases, with 14 bases sitting between them. The CDR3 is 15 amino acids. Per germline, CDR1 LGHNA and CDR2 YSLEER. The CDR3, as DNA: TGCGCCAGCAGCCAACACGGGGCGTTGAGCTATGGCTACACCTTC. It specifies CASSQHGALSYGYTF.

The V gene is TRBV11-2, the J gene TRBJ2-7; TRBD2 might be the D (5 bases). Germline assignment: CDR1 SGHAT and CDR2 FQNNGV. V lost 5 bases and J 0 bases, leaving 11 bases between the germline ends. The CDR3 has 14 residues. DNA of the CDR3: TGTGCCAGCAGCCCATCCGGGAACTCCTACGAGCAGTACTTC. Its protein product is CASSPSGNSYEQYF.

V is TRBV9 and J is TRBJ2-1, with D possibly being TRBD1 or TRBD2 (6 bases each). The CDR3 runs to 15 residues. Trimming shortened V by 3 bases and J by 7 bases, and 17 bases separated the two germline ends. Germline values: CDR1 SGDLS, CDR2 YYNGEE. The CDR3 sequence: CASSGESGGRNEQFF. DNA of the CDR3: TGTGCCAGCAGCGGAGAGTCCGGGGGCCGGAATGAGCAGTTCTTC.

The J gene is TRBJ1-1, the V gene TRBV5-6; 10 bases are shared with TRBD1. Germline CDR1 and CDR2: SGHDT and YYEEEE. V lost 5 bases and J lost 4; bases outside the gene matches: 14. The CDR3 contains 17 residues. The CDR3 here is CASSSPGTGVISTEAFF. In nucleotides, the CDR3 is TGTGCCAGCAGTTCCCCCGGGACAGGGGTGATTTCCACTGAAGCTTTCTTT. Variable domain in full (rest from reference TRBV5-6 and TRBJ1-1): DAGVTQSPTHLIKTRGQQVTLRCSPKSGHDTVSWYQQALGQGPQFIFQYYEEEERQRGNFPDRFSGHQFPNYSSELNVNALLLGDSALYLCASSSPGTGVISTEAFFGQGTRLTVV.

The J gene is TRBJ2-7, the V gene TRBV5-6; 8 bases match TRBD1. Trimming took 4 bases from V and 2 from J; bases not matched to a gene: 5. CDR1 and CDR2 (germline): SGHDT, YYEEEE. The CDR3 totals 14 residues. In DNA, the CDR3 is TGTGCCAGCAGCGGGGGACAGGCCCCCTACGAGCAGTACTTC. Translation: CASSGGQAPYEQYF.

The chain is built from TRBV6-6 and TRBJ2-1, with 8 bases that match TRBD2. The CDR3 spans 14 residues. Germline trimming cut 6 bases from V and 9 bases from J; bases unmatched to any gene: 10. Germline values: CDR1 MNHNY, CDR2 SVGAGI (reference sequence). CDR3 bases: TGTGCCAGCAGCCGCCTTCAGCGGGGGAGTGAGCAGTTCTTC. This encodes CASSRLQRGSEQFF.

The chain has TRBV28 and TRBJ2-1; 9 positions match TRBD2. Germline V gene sequence: CDR1 MDHEN, CDR2 SYDVKM. The CDR3 is 16 residues long. V shed 4 bases and J 7 bases; nucleotides not matched to a gene: 11. DNA of the CDR3: TGTGCCAGCAGTTCAGGAGCGGGAGGTACTTGGAATGAGCAGTTCTTC. Translating it yields CASSSGAGGTWNEQFF.

The sample holds a few counts of this clone. The gene calls are TRBV7-6 and TRBJ1-1, with unresolved D. CDR3 size: 13 residues. V dropped 1 base and J dropped 1 base, with 4 bases sitting between them. Germline V CDR1 and CDR2: SGHVS, FNYEAQ. CDR3 nucleotide sequence: TGTGCCAGCAGCTTAGGGGAGAACACTGAAGCTTTCTTT. This codes for CASSLGENTEAFF. The full variable domain, its missing parts supplied by reference TRBV7-6 and TRBJ1-1, is GAGVSQSPRYKVTKRGQDVALRCDPISGHVSLYWYRQALGQGPEFLTYFNYEAQQDKSGLPNDRFSAERPEGSISTLTIQRTEQRDSAMYRCASSLGENTEAFFGQGTRLTVV.

This clone was observed a few times. The chain couples TRBV28 to TRBJ2-7; TRBD1 agrees at 9 bases. Germline values: CDR1 MDHEN, CDR2 SYDVKM. V was pared by 5 bases and J by 2 bases, with 10 bases of the junction left unmatched. The CDR3 length is 16 residues. The CDR3 here is CASSAFGQGNTYEQYF. CDR3 in DNA: TGTGCCAGCAGTGCCTTCGGACAGGGGAATACCTACGAGCAGTACTTC.

On this clone: One end of the junction does not line up with germline, which may come from a read error. This chain joins TRBV5-4 and TRBJ1-1; perhaps TRBD1 as D (5 bases). Germline CDR1 and CDR2: SGHNT and YYREEE (reference sequence). The CDR3 covers 16 residues. CDR3 nucleotides: TGCGCCAGCAGCCAAGATGTTGGGCAGGGGAACACTGAAGCTTTCTTT. It specifies CASSQDVGQGNTEAFF.